One and the same sample provided the 23 T cell receptor beta chains below, sequenced in a study of shared clonotypes between healthy human individuals. Assay: immunoSEQ multiplex PCR; the TCRdb copy retains only in-frame clones and omits some. Of 110,000 or so clones in the sample, around 66% are singletons; the top ten hold 20% to 25%. The source material was memory CD8+ T cells sorted from blood. Subset denoted: CD45RO+ cells pooled with CCR7-negative TemRA cells. These TCRs come from a woman aged 25 to 45 in good health.

The chain employs TRBV19 and TRBJ2-6, with D maybe TRBD1 (5 bases). V lost 6 bases, J lost 2 bases, and 20 bases lay in between. CDR1 and CDR2 (germline): LNHDA, SQIVND (reference sequence). The CDR3 contains 18 residues. The CDR3 is CASRPWGQYQTGANVLTF. The CDR3 DNA reads TGTGCCAGTAGACCGTGGGGCCAGTACCAGACTGGGGCCAACGTCCTGACTTTC.

This clone has a handful of counts. The chain joins TRBV21-1 to TRBJ2-3; no check of the table's D call, TRBD2, against the DNA was made. TRBV21-1 is a documented pseudogene. The CDR3 covers 19 residues. CDR3 region: CASSPVGRTSGSCTDTQYF. The CDR3 nucleotides are TGTGCCAGCAGCCCAGTTGGGCGGACTAGCGGGAGTTGTACAGATACGCAGTATTTT.

This clone was found a few times. The gene calls are TRBV29-1 and TRBJ2-7; TRBD2 aligns across 11 bases. The ends lost 2 bases at V and 3 bases at J; junction bases unmatched: 3. The CDR3 runs 14 residues. CDR1 and CDR2 from the germline V gene are SQVTM and ANQGSEA. The CDR3 loop is CSVESTSGGYEQYF. The CDR3 nucleotides read TGCAGCGTTGAAAGCACTAGCGGGGGCTACGAGCAGTACTTC.

The chain carries TRBV25-1 and TRBJ1-6, with 7 bases that match TRBD1. The CDR3 contains 15 residues. Germline V lookup: CDR1 MGHDK, CDR2 SYGVNS. V lost 4 bases to trimming and J lost 6 bases; unmatched junction nucleotides: 6. This chain's CDR3 is CASSGNRGANSPLHF. The CDR3 coding sequence is TGTGCCAGCAGTGGAAACAGGGGAGCTAATTCACCCCTCCACTTT. The whole variable domain, remainder taken from reference TRBV25-1 and TRBJ1-6, is EADIYQTPRYLVIGTGKKITLECSQTMGHDKMYWYQQDPGMELHLIHYSYGVNSTEKGDLSSESTVSRIRTEHFPLTLESARPSHTSQYLCASSGNRGANSPLHFGNGTRLTVT.

A single count supports this clone. The CDR3 DNA reads as TGTGCCAGCAGCTATGGGGGCCGCAATCAGCCCCAGCATTTT. Translated: CASSYGGRNQPQHF. The chain employs TRBV5-6 and TRBJ1-5; possible D gene TRBD1, 6 bases. V lost 3 bases and J 2 bases, leaving 9 bases between the germline ends. CDR3 length equals 14 residues. Germline CDR1 is SGHDT and CDR2 is YYEEEE.

This clone was observed many times. The gene calls are TRBV10-3 and TRBJ2-2; 12 bases line up with TRBD2. CDR3 length: 15 residues. CDR1 is ENHRY and CDR2 is SYGVKD in the germline V gene. The J segment lost 4 bases and the V segment lost 10 bases, leaving 7 bases of the junction unmatched. In DNA, the CDR3 is TGTGCCACCCTAGGACTAGCGGGACCCACCGGGGAGCTGTTTTTT. Translation: CATLGLAGPTGELFF.

The chain couples TRBV28 to TRBJ2-5; 10 nucleotides agree with TRBD2. CDR3 length: 14 amino acids. V was pared by 8 bases and J by 8 bases, with 11 bases of the junction left unmatched. Germline CDR1 reads MDHEN; CDR2 reads SYDVKM. DNA for the CDR3: TGTGCCAGCTCGGGACTAGCGAGACTTCTAACCCAGTACTTC. This translates into CASSGLARLLTQYF.

A few counts support this clone. The chain combines TRBV13 with TRBJ2-7; D is ambiguous. The CDR3 is 11 residues long. CDR1 is PRHDT and CDR2 is FYEKMQ in the germline V gene (reference sequence). The CDR3 sequence is CASTAVHEQYF. In nucleotides, the CDR3 is TGTGCATCCACGGCAGTCCACGAGCAGTACTTC.

This chain joins TRBV4-2 and TRBJ2-1; 7 nucleotides align to TRBD2. V lost 2 bases to trimming and J lost 0 bases; unmatched junction nucleotides: 7. The CDR3 is 17 amino acids. From germline, CDR1 is LGHNA and CDR2 YNFKEQ. The CDR3 here is CASSQYSSGRSYNEQFF. The CDR3 DNA reads TGTGCCAGCAGCCAATACTCTAGCGGCCGCTCCTACAATGAGCAGTTCTTC.

The table lists this clone with many counts. The J gene is TRBJ1-2, the V gene TRBV14, with D hard to call. Trimming left V 4 bases short and J 4 bases short, with 13 bases between. Germline CDR1 SGHDN, CDR2 FVKESK. The CDR3 totals 14 residues. The CDR3 here is CASSRGIRSYGYTF. CDR3 DNA: TGTGCCAGCAGCCGAGGGATCAGGAGCTATGGCTACACCTTC.

Only one count was recorded for this clone. The gene calls are TRBV28 and TRBJ1-5, with 7 bases aligning to TRBD1. From germline, CDR1 is MDHEN and CDR2 SYDVKM. V trimming: 2 bases; J trimming: 2 bases; junction bases outside the gene matches: 3. This CDR3 region has 15 residues. The CDR3 loop reads CASSLSRGGNQPQHF. The CDR3 DNA is TGTGCCAGCAGTTTAAGCAGGGGGGGCAATCAGCCCCAGCATTTT.

The table lists this clone with a count of one. This chain links TRBV28 with TRBJ1-2; TRBD1 might be the D (6 bases). The CDR3 contains 15 residues. Germline V gives CDR1 MDHEN, CDR2 SYDVKM. V lost 2 bases to trimming and J lost 0 bases, with 10 bases between them. Here the CDR3 reads CASSLGGGPNYGYTF. The DNA for the CDR3 is TGTGCCAGCAGTTTAGGGGGCGGACCTAACTATGGCTACACCTTC.

The chain is built from TRBV29-1 and TRBJ1-2; D call uncertain. This CDR3 contains 11 residues. Trimming took 7 bases from V and 2 from J, leaving 8 bases between them. Germline CDR1 reads SQVTM; CDR2 reads ANQGSEA. As DNA, the CDR3 is TGCAGCGACAGATCAAACTATGGCTACACCTTC. As protein: CSDRSNYGYTF.

The J gene is TRBJ2-7, the V gene TRBV9; D possibly matches TRBD1 or TRBD2 (5 bases each). CDR1 and CDR2 (germline): SGDLS, YYNGEE. V dropped 0 bases and J dropped 5 bases, with 18 bases sitting between them. The CDR3 loop spans 16 amino acids. The CDR3 bases are TGTGCCAGCAGCGTAGTGGGCGGGTTAGGGACCCACGAGCAGTACTTC. Amino acid sequence: CASSVVGGLGTHEQYF. The variable domain in full, completed from reference TRBV9 and TRBJ2-7, reads DSGVTQTPKHLITATGQRVTLRCSPRSGDLSVYWYQQSLDQGLQFLIQYYNGEERAKGNILERFSAQQFPDLHSELNLSSLELGDSALYFCASSVVGGLGTHEQYFGPGTRLTVT.

This chain links TRBV6-1 with TRBJ1-5; TRBD1 is a possible D gene (6 bases). CDR1 is MNHNS, CDR2 SASEGT, per germline. The CDR3 runs 15 residues. Trimming shortened V by 2 bases and J by 4 bases, and 12 bases separated the two germline ends. CDR3 in DNA: TGTGCCAGCAGTGAACGGGGCGACAGGAATCAGCCCCAGCATTTT. This codes for CASSERGDRNQPQHF.

This clone was counted at least ten times. The chain has TRBV2 and TRBJ1-4; 7 bases are a match to TRBD1. V lost 8 bases, J lost 3 bases, and 6 bases stayed unmatched. This CDR3 has 14 amino acids. Germline-derived CDR1 and CDR2 are SNHLY and FYNNEI. CDR3 nucleotide sequence: TGTGCCAGCGGGGAGGGGACAGCTAATGAAAAACTGTTTTTT. It specifies CASGEGTANEKLFF.

In its sample, this clone was seen many times. Other DNA sequences of this sample code for an identical CDR3. This sequence joins TRBV28 and TRBJ1-2; D ambiguous. The CDR3 sequence is 13 residues long. With 2 bases removed from V and 0 bases from J, the gap between germline ends came to 4 bases. Germline CDR1 and CDR2: MDHEN and SYDVKM. In nucleotides, the CDR3 is TGTGCCAGCAGTTTAAGAACTAACTATGGCTACACCTTC. It codes for CASSLRTNYGYTF.

This chain uses TRBV5-8 with TRBJ2-5; 7 bases line up with TRBD2. The CDR3 runs to 17 residues. Germline-derived CDR1 and CDR2 are SGHTS and YDEGEE. Trimming at V came to 6 bases and at J to 0 bases, leaving 14 bases not matched to a gene. For the CDR3, the DNA is TGTGCCAGCACCCGGTGGGCTAGCGGATTGTACCAAGAGACCCAGTACTTC. Translation: CASTRWASGLYQETQYF.

This clone has a handful of counts. V is TRBV30 and J is TRBJ1-2; no reliable D call. This CDR3 is built from 12 residues. V was trimmed by 4 bases and J by 3 bases, leaving 9 bases between them. Looked up from germline, CDR1 is GTSNPN and CDR2 is SVGIG (reference sequence). CDR3 amino acids: CAWTRGDYGYTF. CDR3 sequence (DNA): TGTGCCTGGACCCGAGGCGACTATGGCTACACCTTC.

V and J are TRBV6-1 and TRBJ1-1; D unresolved. CDR3 size: 14 residues. The V gene's germline CDR1 is MNHNS and CDR2 SASEGT. The germline V and J ends were trimmed by 4 bases and 1 base, with 10 bases remaining between them. The CDR3 nucleotides are TGTGCCAGCAGTGTTTCCCATGAGAACACTGAAGCTTTCTTT. Protein sequence: CASSVSHENTEAFF.

This clone was found many times. This chain uses TRBV6-1 with TRBJ2-1; 7 positions agree with TRBD2. This CDR3 is 15 amino acids long. V shed 3 bases and J 9 bases; nucleotides not matched to a gene: 11. Germline V CDR1 and CDR2: MNHNS, SASEGT. The DNA for the CDR3 is TGTGCCAGCAGTGATGGCCTGCGGGAGATGAGTGAGCAGTTCTTC. Amino acid sequence: CASSDGLREMSEQFF.

This clone was counted a few times. V and J are TRBV5-6 and TRBJ2-7, with D perhaps being TRBD1 or TRBD2 (5 bases each). Germline CDR1 SGHDT, CDR2 YYEEEE. Trimming pared 3 bases from V and 2 bases from J, leaving 12 bases between. This CDR3 has 14 residues. Here the CDR3 reads CASSSGTGPYEQYF. The CDR3 region has the DNA TGTGCCAGCAGCTCCGGGACCGGACCCTACGAGCAGTACTTC.

This clone came up many times. The V and J genes are TRBV6-4 and TRBJ1-1, with a tentative D call TRBD1 (5 bases). V was clipped by 5 bases and J by 1 base, with 11 bases between them. CDR3 length: 14 residues. The germline CDR1 and CDR2 sequences are MRHNA and SNTAGT. The CDR3 here is CASSKGGENTEAFF. As DNA, the CDR3 is TGTGCCAGCAGTAAGGGAGGGGAGAACACTGAAGCTTTCTTT.